One and the same sample provided the 23 T cell receptor beta chains below, sequenced in a study of cytomegalovirus exposure and HLA in healthy donors. The PCR used 60 Vbeta and 13 Jbeta primers. TCRdb's table, derived via immunoSEQ multiplex PCR, lists solely in-frame clones and lacks some. The sample has about 150,000 clones; roughly 80% are singletons. Sequenced material: PBMCs. The receptors originated from a woman aged 40 to 50 in good health and CMV-seropositive.

The chain combines TRBV28 with TRBJ1-4; D is perhaps TRBD1 (6 bases). The germline CDR1 and CDR2 sequences are MDHEN and SYDVKM. The V and J ends lost 3 bases and 2 bases respectively, with 7 bases between them. CDR3 length: 14 amino acids. The CDR3 DNA reads as TGTGCCAGCAGTTTCACAGGGACTAATGAAAAACTGTTTTTT. This encodes CASSFTGTNEKLFF. Drawing the rest from reference TRBV28 and TRBJ1-4, the complete variable domain is DVKVTQSSRYLVKRTGEKVFLECVQDMDHENMFWYRQDPGLGLRLIYFSYDVKMKEKGDIPEGYSVSREKKERFSLILESASTNQTSMYLCASSFTGTNEKLFFGSGTQLSVL.

This clone was counted a few times. This sequence joins TRBV19 and TRBJ2-6, with TRBD2 matching 7 bases. CDR3 size: 15 residues. V shed 7 bases, J shed 11 bases, and the junction held 14 bases outside the gene matches. In germline, CDR1 is LNHDA, CDR2 SQIVND (reference sequence). The CDR3 sequence is CASNGGEGGVYVLTF. DNA of the CDR3: TGTGCCAGTAATGGGGGGGAGGGTGGGGTCTACGTCCTGACTTTC.

The chain couples TRBV30 to TRBJ1-5, with 7 positions matching TRBD1. The CDR3 contains 13 residues. The V gene end was trimmed by 3 bases and the J gene end by 7 bases; junction bases not matched to a gene: 6. Germline loops: CDR1 GTSNPN, CDR2 SVGIG (reference sequence). CDR3 sequence (DNA): TGTGCCTGGAGCCCAGGGGGACAGCAGCCCCAGCATTTT. Protein product: CAWSPGGQQPQHF.

The J gene is TRBJ2-7, the V gene TRBV27; 10 bases map to TRBD2. CDR3 length equals 20 residues. CDR1 is MNHEY and CDR2 is SMNVEV in the germline V gene (reference sequence). J lost 5 bases, V lost 2 bases, and 21 bases had no gene match. The CDR3 sequence is CASSLDGPPGLANPPDEQYF. The DNA for the CDR3 is TGTGCCAGCAGTTTAGACGGCCCCCCGGGACTAGCGAACCCGCCTGACGAGCAGTACTTC.

V and J are TRBV9 and TRBJ1-5; D perhaps matches TRBD1 (5 bases). The CDR3 extends over 16 amino acids. Germline assignment: CDR1 SGDLS and CDR2 YYNGEE. The V end was cut by 0 bases, the J end by 4 bases, with 14 bases between. CDR3 protein: CASSVGPLGANQPQHF. The CDR3 nucleotides read TGTGCCAGCAGCGTAGGCCCCCTAGGGGCTAATCAGCCCCAGCATTTT.

The rearrangement links TRBV9 to TRBJ2-1; 12 bases agree with TRBD2. The CDR3 is 14 amino acids. Germline V CDR1 and CDR2: SGDLS, YYNGEE. Trimming removed 4 bases from V and 11 bases from J; junction bases left unmatched: 7. CDR3 nucleotides: TGTGCCAGCAGCCCCGGACTAGCGGGGAGACAGCAGTTCTTC. Its translation: CASSPGLAGRQQFF.

This chain connects TRBV5-5 to TRBJ1-3, with 9 positions matching TRBD1. V gave up 3 bases and J gave up 0 bases; unmatched junction bases: 7. The CDR3 totals 17 residues. Germline-derived CDR1 and CDR2 are SGHKS and YYEKEE (reference sequence). The CDR3 DNA follows: TGTGCCAGCAGCTCTGGACAGGGGATGTTCTCTGGAAACACCATATATTTT. Translating it yields CASSSGQGMFSGNTIYF.

The chain joins TRBV27 to TRBJ2-3; D gene ambiguous. The length of the CDR3 is 12 residues. V was trimmed by 2 bases and J by 14 bases, leaving 14 bases between them. Germline assignment: CDR1 MNHEY and CDR2 SMNVEV (reference sequence). In DNA form, the CDR3 reads TGTGCCAGCAGTTTAAGCCTAGGCCGTCCGTATTTT. Encoded protein: CASSLSLGRPYF.

V gene TRBV6-4 combines with J gene TRBJ2-3; weak D call: TRBD1 (6 bases). Trimming removed 6 bases at V and 4 bases at J, with 17 bases between. The CDR3 consists of 15 residues. Germline lookup yields CDR1 MRHNA and CDR2 SNTAGT. The CDR3 DNA sequence: TGTGCCAGCAGACGGGACACCACAACTTCAGATACGCAGTATTTT. Translation gives CASRRDTTTSDTQYF.

The chain links TRBV7-8 to TRBJ1-1; TRBD1 matches 8 bases. The germline V gene encodes CDR1 SGHVS and CDR2 FQNEAQ. The CDR3 sequence is 16 residues long. Germline trimming cut 6 bases from V and 4 bases from J; bases unmatched to any gene: 13. CDR3 nucleotides: TGTGCCAGCAGTCCACGACAGGGGTTGGAGAGCACTGAAGCTTTCTTT. It codes for CASSPRQGLESTEAFF.

This chain connects TRBV4-2 to TRBJ2-5; maybe TRBD1 (6 bases). The CDR3 extends over 14 amino acids. The V gene's germline CDR1 is LGHNA and CDR2 YNFKEQ. V lost 1 base, J lost 3 bases, and 9 bases lay in between. DNA for the CDR3: TGTGCCAGCAGCCAAGGGAAGGGGGAAGAGACCCAGTACTTC. Amino acids: CASSQGKGEETQYF.

The CDR3 sequence is CASSLAQGGITDTQYF. CDR3 in DNA: TGTGCCAGCAGTTTAGCGCAGGGAGGTATAACAGATACGCAGTATTTT. The J gene is TRBJ2-3, the V gene TRBV27; a weak D match, TRBD2 (6 bases). CDR3 size: 16 residues. The V end was cut by 2 bases, the J end by 3 bases, with 15 bases between. Per the germline V gene, CDR1 is MNHEY and CDR2 is SMNVEV (reference sequence).

The chain couples TRBV6-4 to TRBJ2-2, with 9 bases aligning to TRBD2. The CDR3 loop spans 18 amino acids. J was trimmed by 0 bases and V by 4 bases; bases with no gene match: 9. Germline CDR1 MRHNA, CDR2 SNTAGT. The CDR3 bases are TGTGCCAGCAGTGGGGGCTCTAGCGGGGCTGCGAACACCGGGGAGCTGTTTTTT. This gives the protein CASSGGSSGAANTGELFF.

The V call is TRBV28, the J call TRBJ2-5, with TRBD2 matching 9 bases. The J call may be faulty, since TRBJ2-7 better matches the DNA end. Germline V lookup: CDR1 MDHEN, CDR2 SYDVKM. The CDR3 length is 17 residues. CDR3 bases: TGTGCCAGCAGTTTCCACCTTCTGGGCGTAGCGGGAGACGAGCAGTACTTC. It specifies CASSFHLLGVAGDEQYF.

The rearrangement joins TRBV19 to TRBJ1-5, with no clear D. Germline CDR1 is LNHDA and CDR2 is SQIVND (reference sequence). The CDR3 length is 15 residues. V was pared by 3 bases and J by 0 bases, with 9 bases between. The CDR3 nucleotides are TGTGCCAGTAGTATTTCCCGGGATAGCAATCAGCCCCAGCATTTT. As protein: CASSISRDSNQPQHF.

This clone has a single count. V and J are TRBV2 and TRBJ2-2, with D tentatively TRBD2 (6 bases). Germline CDR1 and CDR2: SNHLY and FYNNEI. V lost 8 bases and J lost 7, with 14 bases in between. The CDR3 sequence is 13 residues long. The CDR3 region is CASLGRMDGELFF. Here the CDR3 DNA reads TGTGCCAGCCTCGGGAGAATGGACGGGGAGCTGTTTTTT.

The rearrangement links TRBV25-1 to TRBJ2-5; D is possibly TRBD1 (5 bases). The V gene lost 4 bases and the J gene lost 4 bases, with 7 bases spanning the gap. In germline, CDR1 is MGHDK, CDR2 SYGVNS. The CDR3 is 12 amino acids. CDR3 DNA sequence: TGTGCCAGCAGTGGACAGCTAGAGACCCAGTACTTC. It codes for CASSGQLETQYF.

The gene calls are TRBV6-1 and TRBJ2-7; 7 bases map to TRBD1. The CDR3 spans 18 residues. Trimming cost V 2 bases and J 0 bases; bases outside gene matches: 13. The V gene's germline CDR1 is MNHNS and CDR2 SASEGT. Here the CDR3 reads CASSEPSAGGPFSYEQYF. The CDR3, as DNA: TGTGCCAGCAGTGAACCATCGGCAGGGGGTCCTTTCTCCTACGAGCAGTACTTC.

This clone was seen a few times. The CDR3 DNA reads as TGTGCCAGCAGAGCGGACAGTCTGAGCAATCAGCCCCAGCATTTT. Amino acids: CASRADSLSNQPQHF. This chain joins TRBV6-1 and TRBJ1-5; D might be TRBD1 (6 bases). This CDR3 has 15 amino acids. The germline gives CDR1 MNHNS, CDR2 SASEGT. Trimming stripped 6 bases from V and 1 base from J, with 13 bases between.

The chain is built from TRBV28 and TRBJ2-7; D may be TRBD2 (5 bases). Germline-derived CDR1 and CDR2 are MDHEN and SYDVKM. V was pared by 6 bases and J by 7 bases, with 16 bases between. The CDR3 totals 13 residues. This CDR3 is CASRPGWADEQYF. The DNA for the CDR3 is TGTGCCAGCAGGCCGGGGTGGGCGGATGAGCAGTACTTC.

The V gene is TRBV9, the J gene TRBJ1-5; possibly TRBD1 for D (5 bases). The CDR3 is 16 amino acids. V was clipped by 1 base and J by 0 bases, with 11 bases between them. The germline V gene encodes CDR1 SGDLS and CDR2 YYNGEE. The CDR3 sequence: CASSVSGDFSNQPQHF. The CDR3 region has the DNA TGTGCCAGCAGCGTATCGGGGGACTTTAGCAATCAGCCCCAGCATTTT. The entire variable domain, with the rest obtained from reference TRBV9 and TRBJ1-5, is as follows: DSGVTQTPKHLITATGQRVTLRCSPRSGDLSVYWYQQSLDQGLQFLIQYYNGEERAKGNILERFSAQQFPDLHSELNLSSLELGDSALYFCASSVSGDFSNQPQHFGDGTRLSIL.

The genes are TRBV7-8 and TRBJ2-3; 8 bases agree with TRBD2. CDR1 and CDR2 (germline): SGHVS, FQNEAQ. The CDR3 is 14 residues long. The V segment lost 8 bases and the J segment 1 base; nucleotides outside the gene matches: 5. CDR3 residues: CASFRAGGTDTQYF. CDR3 nucleotide sequence: TGTGCCAGCTTTCGAGCGGGGGGCACAGATACGCAGTATTTT.

The V and J genes are TRBV9 and TRBJ2-5, with TRBD1 as a possible D gene (5 bases). CDR1 is SGDLS and CDR2 is YYNGEE in the germline V gene. The CDR3 loop spans 12 amino acids. V was cut by 4 bases and J by 5 bases, with 9 bases left in between. CDR3 sequence reads: CASSPQEETQYF. CDR3 coding DNA: TGTGCCAGCAGCCCACAGGAGGAGACCCAGTACTTC. The full variable domain, completed using reference TRBV9 and TRBJ2-5, is DSGVTQTPKHLITATGQRVTLRCSPRSGDLSVYWYQQSLDQGLQFLIQYYNGEERAKGNILERFSAQQFPDLHSELNLSSLELGDSALYFCASSPQEETQYFGPGTRLLVL.